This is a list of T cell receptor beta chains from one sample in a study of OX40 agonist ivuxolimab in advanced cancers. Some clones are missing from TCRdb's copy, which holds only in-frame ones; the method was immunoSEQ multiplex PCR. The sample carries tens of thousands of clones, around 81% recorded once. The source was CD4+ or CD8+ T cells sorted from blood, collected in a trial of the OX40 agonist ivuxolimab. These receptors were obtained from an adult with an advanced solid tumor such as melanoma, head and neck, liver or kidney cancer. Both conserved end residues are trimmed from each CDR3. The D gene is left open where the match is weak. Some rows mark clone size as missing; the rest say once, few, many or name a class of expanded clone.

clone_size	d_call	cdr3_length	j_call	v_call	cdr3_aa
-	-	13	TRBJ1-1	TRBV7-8	ASSLDDSLNTEAF
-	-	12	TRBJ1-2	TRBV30	AFYTGYGLHGYT
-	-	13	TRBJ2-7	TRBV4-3	ASSQGPNRPYEQY
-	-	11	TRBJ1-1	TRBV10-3	ASHFKGNTEAF
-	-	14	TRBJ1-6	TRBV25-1	ASSDWAGTTHSPLH
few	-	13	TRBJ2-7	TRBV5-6	ASSSTLDSTYEQY
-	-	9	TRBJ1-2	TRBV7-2	ASSDKGVNT
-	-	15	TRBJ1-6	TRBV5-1	ASSESRGFSYNSPLH
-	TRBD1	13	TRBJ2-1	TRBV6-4	ASSLDRGLYNEQF
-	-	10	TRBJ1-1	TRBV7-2	ASSLAQAEAF
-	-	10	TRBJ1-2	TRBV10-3	AITRRGYGYT
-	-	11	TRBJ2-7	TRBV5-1	ASSLGSAVEQY
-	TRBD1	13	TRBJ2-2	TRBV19	ASSMDRVDTGELF
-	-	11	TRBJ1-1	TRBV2	ASHRELNTEAF
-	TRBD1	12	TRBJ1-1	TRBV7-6	ASSPGQGITEAF
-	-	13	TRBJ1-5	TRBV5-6	ASSRGGISNQPQH
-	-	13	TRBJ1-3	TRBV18	ASSPNQGFGNTIY
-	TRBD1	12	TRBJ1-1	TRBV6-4	ASSAVTGGLEAF
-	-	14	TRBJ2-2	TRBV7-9	ASPLTAVGVTGELF
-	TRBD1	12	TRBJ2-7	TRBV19	ASRAGTGIYEQY
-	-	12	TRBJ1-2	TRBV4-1	ASSPNPSGHGYT
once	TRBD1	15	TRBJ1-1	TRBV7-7	ASSLGLETGGNTEAF
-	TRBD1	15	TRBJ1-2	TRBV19	ASSIGPYRGANYGYT
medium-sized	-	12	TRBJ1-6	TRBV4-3	ASSQDRALIPLH
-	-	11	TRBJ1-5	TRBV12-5	ASGATRGQPQH
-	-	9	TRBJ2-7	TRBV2	ASSYTYEQY
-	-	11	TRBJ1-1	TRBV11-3	ASSLESATEAF
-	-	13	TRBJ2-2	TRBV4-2	ASSQDLVGTGELF
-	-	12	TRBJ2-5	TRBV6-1	ASSDLVYTETQY
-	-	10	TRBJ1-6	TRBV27	ASSFPDSPLH
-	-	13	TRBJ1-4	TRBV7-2	ASSEIGRRGEKLF
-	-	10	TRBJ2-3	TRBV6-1	ASRTFTDTQY
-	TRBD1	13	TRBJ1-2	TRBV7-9	ASSPTGYEGYGYT
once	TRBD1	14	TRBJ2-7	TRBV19	ASRPSPGQGNHEQY
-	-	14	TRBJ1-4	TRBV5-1	ASSSAPGRPNEKLF
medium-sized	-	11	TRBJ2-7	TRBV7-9	ASSFGQSYEQY
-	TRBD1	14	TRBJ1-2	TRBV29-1	SVEGTERLNYYGYT
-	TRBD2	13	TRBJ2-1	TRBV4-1	ASSRGSGGDNEQF
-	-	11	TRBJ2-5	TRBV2	ASSETDWGTQY
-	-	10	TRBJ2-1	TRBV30	AWSVTGGTQF
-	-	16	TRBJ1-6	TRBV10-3	AISDSLPASSYNSPLH
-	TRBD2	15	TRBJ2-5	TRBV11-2	ASSLGNLAGALETQY
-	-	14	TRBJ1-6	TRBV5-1	ASSLGGHGVGSPLH